This T cell receptor beta chain was recovered during a study of control samples from healthy donors and cancer patients. Assay: immunoSEQ multiplex PCR; the TCRdb copy retains only in-frame clones and omits some. Of 130,000 to 150,000 clones detected, around 85% appear once; the ten largest clones hold just over 8.5%. This CDR3 contains 15 residues. The chain uses TRBV12-2 and TRBJ2-3; the table's D gene call, TRBD2, was not cross checked with the DNA. TRBV12-2 is described as a pseudogene. Sequencing was carried out using blood. The TCR comes from a woman in her 30s in good health. CDR3 residues: CASRPRLAGTDTQYF. CDR3 sequence (DNA): TGTGCAAGTCGACCTCGACTAGCGGGGACGGATACGCAGTATTTT.